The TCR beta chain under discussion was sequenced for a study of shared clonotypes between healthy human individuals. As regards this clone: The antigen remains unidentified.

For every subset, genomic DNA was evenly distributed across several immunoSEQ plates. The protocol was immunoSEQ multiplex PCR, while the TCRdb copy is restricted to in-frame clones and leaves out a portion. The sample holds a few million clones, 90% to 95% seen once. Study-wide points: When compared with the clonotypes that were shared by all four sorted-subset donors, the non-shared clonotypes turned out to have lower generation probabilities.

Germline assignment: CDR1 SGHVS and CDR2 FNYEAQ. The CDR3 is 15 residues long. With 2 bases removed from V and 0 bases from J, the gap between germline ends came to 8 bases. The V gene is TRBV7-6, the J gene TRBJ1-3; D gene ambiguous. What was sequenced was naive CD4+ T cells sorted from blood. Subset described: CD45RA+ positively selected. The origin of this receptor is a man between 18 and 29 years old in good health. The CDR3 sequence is CASSLYSYSGNTIYF. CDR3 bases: TGTGCCAGCAGCTTATACTCGTACTCTGGAAACACCATATATTTT.